These 11 T cell receptor beta chains originate from one sample sequenced in a study of blood T cells in healthy people across ages. A sample-barcoded 5' primer and a J-beta primer mix were used in a second PCR of about 6 to 12 cycles. One entry per CDR3 protein results from TCRdb running MiXCR on the 5' RACE reads. The sample holds 1.5 million to 2 million distinct CDR3 sequences, around 48% seen once. The sample consisted of blood. The receptor set was obtained from a woman aged 35 to 49 in good health.

Remarks on this clonotype: The junction shows a germline mismatch at one end, possibly a read error. V gene TRBV12-3 or TRBV12-4 combines with J gene TRBJ2-6, with D perhaps being TRBD1 or TRBD2 (5 bases each). CDR3 length: 15 residues. The CDR3: CTSSKGSSGANVLTF. CDR3 coding DNA: TGTACCAGCAGCAAGGGGAGCTCTGGGGCCAACGTCCTGACTTTC.

This clonotype was seen only once. The junction and the germline gene differ at one end; a read error may be behind it. The rearrangement joins TRBV13 to TRBJ2-5; TRBD1 matches at 7 bases. CDR3 size: 15 residues. Per the germline V gene, CDR1 is PRHDT and CDR2 is FYEKMQ (reference sequence). The CDR3 DNA is TGTGCCAGCAGCTTAGCGGACAGGACCCAAGAGACCCAGAACTTC. Translation gives CASSLADRTQETQNF.

The genes are TRBV9 and TRBJ2-1; 14 bases map to TRBD2. The CDR3 is 19 residues long. The germline V gene encodes CDR1 SGDLS and CDR2 YYNGEE. After removal of 1 base from V and 0 bases from J, the junction contained 6 bases not matched to a gene. CDR3 DNA: TGTGCCAGCAGCGTACCGGGACTAGCGGGGGCTTTCTCCTACAATGAGCAGTTCTTC. Amino acids: CASSVPGLAGAFSYNEQFF.

The chain has TRBV9 and TRBJ1-2; D is uncertain. CDR1 and CDR2 from the germline V gene are SGDLS and YYNGEE. V lost 2 bases to trimming and J lost 9 bases, with 17 bases between them. The length of the CDR3 is 14 residues. The CDR3 DNA sequence: TGTGCCAGCAGCGTCGACCAGGTACGGGGTCGCTACACCTTC. It translates to CASSVDQVRGRYTF.

The chain links TRBV4-1 to TRBJ2-1, with D perhaps TRBD2 (5 bases). The end of the DNA aligns better with TRBJ2-7, so the J call may be wrong. The CDR3 loop spans 16 amino acids. The germline V gene encodes CDR1 MGHRA and CDR2 YSYEKL. The CDR3 DNA reads as TGCGCCAGCAGCCAAGAGTTAGCGAGGGCCTACAATGAGCAGTACTTC. This sequence encodes CASSQELARAYNEQYF.

The chain combines TRBV6-1 with TRBJ1-4; a possible D gene is TRBD1 (5 bases). Trimming removed 6 bases from V and 10 bases from J, with 18 bases in between. Germline CDR1 is MNHNS and CDR2 is SASEGT. The CDR3 has 14 amino acids. CDR3 sequence (DNA): TGTGCCAGCAGCAGGGACCGGGTCTTGGGAAAACTGTTTTTT. It codes for CASSRDRVLGKLFF.

The V call is TRBV5-1, the J call TRBJ2-4, with 7 nucleotides matching TRBD1. The ends lost 0 bases at V and 1 base at J; junction bases unmatched: 4. This CDR3 region has 16 residues. CDR1 is SGHRS and CDR2 is YFSETQ in the germline V gene. The CDR3 bases are TGCGCCAGCAGCTTGGAGGGGGCAGTCGCCAAAAACATTCAGTACTTC. Translation gives CASSLEGAVAKNIQYF.

J is TRBJ2-3 and V is TRBV7-9, with a possible D match to TRBD2 (5 bases). With 6 bases removed from V and 4 bases from J, the gap between germline ends came to 17 bases. In germline, CDR1 is SEHNR, CDR2 FQNEAQ (reference sequence). This CDR3 has 15 residues. CDR3 region: CASRETGNQADTQYF. The CDR3 nucleotides are TGTGCCAGCAGGGAGACCGGGAATCAGGCAGATACGCAGTATTTT.

DNA for the CDR3: TGTGCCAGCAGCTCCCGGGACAGCTACAATGAGCAGTTCTTC. It encodes CASSSRDSYNEQFF. V usage is TRBV6-6 and J usage is TRBJ2-1; TRBD1 matches 7 bases. V dropped 6 bases and J dropped 3; count of bases not matched to a gene: 5. The CDR3 sequence is 14 residues long. In germline, CDR1 is MNHNY, CDR2 SVGAGI (reference sequence).

The chain is built from TRBV4-1 and TRBJ2-2; D unclear. Trimming removed 1 base at V and 5 bases at J, with 14 bases between. CDR3 length: 16 amino acids. From germline, CDR1 is MGHRA and CDR2 YSYEKL. The CDR3 reads CASSQVPTAGTGELFF. The CDR3 DNA is TGCGCCAGCAGCCAAGTCCCCACCGCCGGGACCGGGGAGCTGTTTTTT.

This rearrangement joins TRBV6-2 or TRBV6-3 to TRBJ2-3; D not certain. Per germline, CDR1 MNHEY and CDR2 SVGEGT. Trimming shortened V by 0 bases and J by 0 bases, and 7 bases separated the two germline ends. The CDR3 consists of 15 residues. CDR3 sequence: CASSYSLISTDTQYF. CDR3 sequence (DNA): TGTGCCAGCAGTTACTCGCTTATCAGCACAGATACGCAGTATTTT.